This entry lists 19 T cell receptor beta chains sequenced from one sample in a study of post-analysis software for immune sequencing data. Points from the study as a whole: Among roughly five TRBV segments more frequent in patients than controls were TRBV5-6, TRBV5-1 and TRBV20-1.

Libraries were made from TCR beta cDNA, and they carried unique molecular identifiers. From the PCR reads, TCRdb called clonotypes with MiXCR, one entry per CDR3 protein. The sample has 750,000 to 950,000 distinct CDR3 sequences; approximately 50% are singletons. No antigen has been assigned to these receptors. The sample was blood. These receptors all come from a girl aged 5 to 17 with multiple sclerosis.

This clonotype was recorded a few times. The chain is built from TRBV20-1 and TRBJ2-1, with 7 bases lining up with TRBD1. The CDR3 is 14 residues long. The V gene end was trimmed by 5 bases and the J gene end by 0 bases; junction bases not matched to a gene: 4. Per germline, CDR1 DFQATT and CDR2 SNEGSKA (reference sequence). CDR3 amino acids: CSALTGRSYNEQFF. CDR3 bases: TGCAGTGCTCTGACAGGGCGCTCCTACAATGAGCAGTTCTTC.

V is TRBV7-9 and J is TRBJ1-2, with a weak D call TRBD1 (6 bases). This CDR3 is built from 16 residues. V lost 5 bases, J lost 4 bases, and 20 bases lay in between. Germline V gives CDR1 SEHNR, CDR2 FQNEAQ (reference sequence). The CDR3 DNA reads as TGTGCCAGCAGCCTTCCGGGACAAAGGGACCGCTATGGCTACACCTTC. Translated: CASSLPGQRDRYGYTF.

This clonotype was counted between two and nine times. J is TRBJ2-1 and V is TRBV5-5; 8 bases fit TRBD2. V lost 2 bases to trimming and J lost 4 bases; unmatched junction nucleotides: 5. CDR3 size: 15 residues. Germline CDR1 SGHKS, CDR2 YYEKEE (reference sequence). The CDR3 DNA reads as TGTGCCAGCAGCTTAGAGACTAGCGCGTACAATGAGCAGTTCTTC. Translating gives CASSLETSAYNEQFF.

This clonotype was recorded a few times. The chain couples TRBV5-1 to TRBJ2-7; 7 nucleotides line up with TRBD1. The ends lost 4 bases at V and 4 bases at J; junction bases unmatched: 11. The CDR3 has 15 amino acids. Germline CDR1 SGHRS, CDR2 YFSETQ. The CDR3 loop reads CASSPAGTALYEQYF. The CDR3 nucleotides are TGCGCCAGCAGCCCGGCCGGGACAGCATTATACGAGCAGTACTTC.

Only a few counts were recorded for this clonotype. The rearrangement links TRBV10-3 to TRBJ1-1; maybe TRBD1 (5 bases). The V and J ends lost 6 bases and 5 bases respectively, with 19 bases between them. Germline V gene data show CDR1 as ENHRY and CDR2 as SYGVKD. CDR3 size: 15 residues. DNA of the CDR3: TGTGCCATCAGCCAAGGTGGGACCGCCAGGACTGAAGCTTTCTTT. This sequence encodes CAISQGGTARTEAFF.

The rearrangement uses TRBV6-5 and TRBJ1-2; 11 bases agree with TRBD1. The germline V gene encodes CDR1 MNHEY and CDR2 SVGAGI. The V and J ends lost 1 base and 2 bases, in that order; junction bases with no gene match: 0. This CDR3 has 15 residues. As DNA, the CDR3 is TGTGCCAGCAGTTACTGGACAGGGGGCAACTATGGCTACACCTTC. This encodes CASSYWTGGNYGYTF.

The rearrangement joins TRBV12-3 or TRBV12-4 to TRBJ2-5; 9 bases match TRBD2. The V gene end was trimmed by 7 bases and the J gene end by 6 bases; junction bases not matched to a gene: 6. The CDR3 runs to 13 residues. CDR3 bases: TGTGCCAGCACCTTAGGGACTAGCCAGACCCAGTACTTC. Protein sequence: CASTLGTSQTQYF.

This chain connects TRBV20-1 to TRBJ1-5; no definite D call. The V end lost 2 bases, the J end lost 6 bases, and 17 bases lay between the germline ends. This CDR3 region has 15 residues. The germline V gene has CDR1 DFQATT and CDR2 SNEGSKA (reference sequence). For the CDR3, the DNA is TGCAGTGCTAGACCTCTGGGAGGGCCGATTCAGCCCCAGCATTTT. Translated, it gives CSARPLGGPIQPQHF.

The chain combines TRBV3-1 with TRBJ2-6, with D tentatively TRBD2 (6 bases). In germline, CDR1 is LGHDT, CDR2 YNNKEL (reference sequence). This CDR3 has 17 residues. The germline V and J ends were trimmed by 0 bases and 0 bases, with 9 bases remaining between them. The CDR3 DNA reads TGTGCCAGCAGCCAAGAGGGACTGTACTCTGGGGCCAACGTCCTGACTTTC. As protein: CASSQEGLYSGANVLTF.

This chain links TRBV6-2 or TRBV6-3 with TRBJ2-6; D uncertain. Germline V lookup: CDR1 MNHEY, CDR2 SVGEGT. CDR3 length: 15 residues. Trimming left V 5 bases short and J 0 bases short, with 8 bases between. The DNA of the CDR3 is TGTGCCAGCAGTGACCGATCCTCTGGGGCCAACGTCCTGACTTTC. It codes for CASSDRSSGANVLTF.

V gene TRBV10-3 combines with J gene TRBJ2-7; 7 bases agree with TRBD1. CDR1 is ENHRY, CDR2 SYGVKD, per germline. J was trimmed by 3 bases and V by 10 bases; bases with no gene match: 6. This CDR3 spans 12 amino acids. The CDR3 DNA follows: TGTGCCACCACCGGGACAGACTACGAGCAGTACTTC. It encodes CATTGTDYEQYF.

The gene calls are TRBV6-5 and TRBJ2-1; D gene ambiguous. In germline, CDR1 is MNHEY, CDR2 SVGAGI. The CDR3 runs 15 residues. V was cut by 6 bases and J by 3 bases, with 15 bases left in between. CDR3 in amino acids: CASSPDTGNYNEQFF. The DNA for the CDR3 is TGTGCCAGCAGCCCCGACACTGGAAACTACAATGAGCAGTTCTTC.

The V gene is TRBV2, the J gene TRBJ2-5; D tentatively reads TRBD1 or TRBD2 (6 bases each). The J call is doubtful: the DNA matches TRBJ2-7 better. The CDR3 has 13 amino acids. The germline V gene has CDR1 SNHLY and CDR2 FYNNEI. The CDR3 spells CARRDTSSYEQYF. CDR3 in DNA: TGTGCCAGGCGGGACACCTCATCCTACGAGCAGTACTTC.

The rearrangement uses TRBV5-1 and TRBJ1-5; no definite D call. The CDR3 extends over 16 amino acids. V dropped 4 bases and J dropped 0 bases, with 14 bases sitting between them. Germline V CDR1 and CDR2: SGHRS, YFSETQ. CDR3 sequence (DNA): TGCGCCAGCAGCCCCTCAGGAGGGTATAGCAATCAGCCCCAGCATTTT. The encoded protein is CASSPSGGYSNQPQHF.

This clonotype has only a few counts. This rearrangement joins TRBV29-1 to TRBJ2-7; D is tentatively TRBD1 or TRBD2 (5 bases each). V lost 6 bases and J lost 2, with 11 bases in between. Germline assignment: CDR1 SQVTM and CDR2 ANQGSEA. The CDR3 spans 12 residues. The chain's CDR3 is CSVGTHPYEQYF. The CDR3 nucleotides are TGCAGCGTAGGGACGCACCCCTACGAGCAGTACTTC.

The rearrangement uses TRBV6-6 and TRBJ2-7; the match to TRBD1 covers 9 bases. V was pared by 6 bases and J by 2 bases, with 2 bases of the junction left unmatched. CDR1 is MNHNY and CDR2 is SVGAGI in the germline V gene (reference sequence). The CDR3 spans 13 residues. The CDR3 is CASRGQGPYEQYF. CDR3 bases: TGTGCCAGCAGAGGACAGGGGCCCTACGAGCAGTACTTC.

The chain recombines TRBV2 with TRBJ2-1; D gene unclear. This CDR3 region has 12 residues. The germline V gene encodes CDR1 SNHLY and CDR2 FYNNEI. Trimming pared 6 bases from V and 8 bases from J, leaving 11 bases between. CDR3 in DNA: TGTGCCAGCAGACCGTTTACGGATGAGCAGTTCTTC. It translates to CASRPFTDEQFF.

J is TRBJ1-4 and V is TRBV20-1; possibly TRBD1 for D (5 bases). Germline V lookup: CDR1 DFQATT, CDR2 SNEGSKA (reference sequence). The CDR3 is 15 amino acids. The germline V and J ends were trimmed by 6 bases and 10 bases, with 24 bases remaining between them. This CDR3 reads CSATGGGTTVGKLFF. In nucleotides, the CDR3 is TGCAGTGCAACGGGGGGGGGGACCACGGTTGGAAAACTGTTTTTT.

V gene TRBV10-3 combines with J gene TRBJ2-7; TRBD1 might be the D (5 bases). The CDR3 length is 13 residues. Trimming pared 4 bases from V and 1 base from J, leaving 8 bases between. CDR1 ENHRY and CDR2 SYGVKD come from the germline V gene. CDR3 bases: TGTGCCATCAGTGGCTCAGGGTCCTACGAGCAGTACTTC. Its protein product is CAISGSGSYEQYF.